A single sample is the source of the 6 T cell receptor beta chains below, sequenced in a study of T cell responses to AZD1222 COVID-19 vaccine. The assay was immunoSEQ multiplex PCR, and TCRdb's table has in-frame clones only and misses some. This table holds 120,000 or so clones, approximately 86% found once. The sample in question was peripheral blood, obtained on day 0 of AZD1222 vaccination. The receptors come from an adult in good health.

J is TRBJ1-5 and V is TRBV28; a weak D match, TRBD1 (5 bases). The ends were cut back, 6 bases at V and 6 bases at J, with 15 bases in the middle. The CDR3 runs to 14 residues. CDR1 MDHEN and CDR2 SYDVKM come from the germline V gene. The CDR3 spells CASSWGGVGQPQHF. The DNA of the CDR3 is TGTGCCAGCAGCTGGGGGGGGGTCGGTCAGCCCCAGCATTTT.

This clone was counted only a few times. This CDR3 is CASSDGTGDNYGYTF. The DNA for the CDR3 is TGTGCCAGCAGCGATGGGACAGGGGATAACTATGGCTACACCTTC. V is TRBV3-1 (or the pseudogene TRBV3-2) and J is TRBJ1-2, with TRBD1 matching 10 bases. Unmatched junction bases numbered 4, after V lost 5 bases and J lost 1 base. Per the germline V gene, CDR1 is LGHDT and CDR2 is YNNKEL (reference sequence). This CDR3 spans 15 amino acids.

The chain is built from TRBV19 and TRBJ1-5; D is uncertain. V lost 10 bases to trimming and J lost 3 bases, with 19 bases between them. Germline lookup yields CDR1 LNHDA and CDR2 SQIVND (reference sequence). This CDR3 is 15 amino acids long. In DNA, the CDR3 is TGTGCCACCGCGAAGACCTCTGGCCCCAATCAGCCCCAGCATTTT. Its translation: CATAKTSGPNQPQHF.

The CDR3 protein is CASSLTDGSNYGYTF. CDR3 nucleotides: TGTGCCAGCAGCCTAACGGACGGATCTAACTATGGCTACACCTTC. The rearrangement links TRBV7-6 to TRBJ1-2; D ambiguous. The CDR3 is 15 amino acids. Germline V CDR1 and CDR2: SGHVS, FNYEAQ. The V gene lost 5 bases and the J gene lost 0 bases, with 13 bases spanning the gap.

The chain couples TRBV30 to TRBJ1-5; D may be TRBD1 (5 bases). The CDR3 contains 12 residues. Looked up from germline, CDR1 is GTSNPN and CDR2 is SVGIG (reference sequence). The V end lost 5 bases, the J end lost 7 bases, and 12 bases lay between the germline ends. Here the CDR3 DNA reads TGTGCCTGGGCCCAGGGTTACCAGCCCCAGCATTTT. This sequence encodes CAWAQGYQPQHF.

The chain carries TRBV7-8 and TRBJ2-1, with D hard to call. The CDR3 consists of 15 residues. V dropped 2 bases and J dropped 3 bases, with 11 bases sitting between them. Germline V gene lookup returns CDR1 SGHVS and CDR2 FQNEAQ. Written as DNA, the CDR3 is TGTGCCAGCAGCTTATTAGGAGCCGGCTACAATGAGCAGTTCTTC. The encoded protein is CASSLLGAGYNEQFF.